The 14 T cell receptor beta chains reported below all come from one sample, sequenced in a study of blood T cell repertoires in COVID-19 (dated by TCRdb to the early 2020s). The library came from the immunoSEQ multiplex PCR assay. Here the immuneACCESS table is served through TCRdb, limited to in-frame sequences with V and J called. Missing clones are a known gap in these copies; in checked studies unresolved V genes cover under half, and the rest lacks a known reason. The sample contains tens of thousands of clones, approximately 80% of them found a single time. Around 38% of the sample rests with the top ten. Sequenced sample: peripheral blood. The receptors derive from an elderly man with acute or convalescent COVID-19.

The V gene is TRBV5-6, the J gene TRBJ2-1; 8 bases are a match to TRBD2. The trim removed 4 bases at V and 4 bases at J, leaving 7 bases unmatched. Germline CDR1 SGHDT, CDR2 YYEEEE. This CDR3 region has 15 residues. The CDR3 DNA sequence: TGTGCCAGCAGCCTTACTAGCGGAGAGTACAATGAGCAGTTCTTC. Its translation: CASSLTSGEYNEQFF.

This chain joins TRBV15 and TRBJ1-1; D is perhaps TRBD1 (6 bases). There are 16 residues in the CDR3. V was shortened by 3 bases and J by 0 bases, with 14 bases between the two germline ends. Germline assignment: CDR1 LNHNV and CDR2 YYDKDF (reference sequence). The CDR3 DNA sequence: TGTGCCACCAGCAGCTCCCCGGACAGACTGAACACTGAAGCTTTCTTT. Amino acid sequence: CATSSSPDRLNTEAFF.

J is TRBJ1-6 and V is TRBV7-8; weak D call: TRBD1 (5 bases). This CDR3 comprises 16 residues. V lost 1 base and J 4 bases, leaving 11 bases between the germline ends. The germline CDR1 and CDR2 sequences are SGHVS and FQNEAQ. CDR3 in amino acids: CASSLEAGIYNSPLHF. CDR3 bases: TGTGCCAGCAGCTTAGAGGCAGGGATATATAATTCACCCCTCCACTTT.

The DNA for the CDR3 is TGTGCCAGTAGTAAGGACAGGGGATCTGGAAACACCATATATTTT. It is translated as CASSKDRGSGNTIYF. The chain uses TRBV19 and TRBJ1-3, with 9 bases identical to TRBD1. With V trimmed by 4 bases and J by 1 base, 2 bases remained unmatched. This CDR3 spans 15 amino acids. Germline loops: CDR1 LNHDA, CDR2 SQIVND (reference sequence).

The rearrangement links TRBV6-4 to TRBJ2-1; 8 nucleotides match TRBD2. The V gene end was trimmed by 6 bases and the J gene end by 5 bases; junction bases not matched to a gene: 6. CDR3 length equals 14 residues. Germline V lookup: CDR1 MRHNA, CDR2 SNTAGT. CDR3 bases: TGTGCCAGCAGCTCCGGGGGGGCTAACAATGAGCAGTTCTTC. This translates into CASSSGGANNEQFF.

This rearrangement joins TRBV7-3 to TRBJ2-3; D is perhaps TRBD2 (5 bases). This CDR3 has 14 residues. Germline assignment: CDR1 SGHTA and CDR2 FQGTGA. Trimming pared 6 bases from V and 2 bases from J, leaving 12 bases between. The CDR3 sequence is CASSSGISTDTQYF. The CDR3 nucleotides read TGTGCCAGCAGTTCCGGGATTTCCACAGATACGCAGTATTTT.

CDR3 DNA sequence: TGTGCCACCAGTGGTAATCCGGGACAGGGGAACTATGGCTACACCTTC. Its protein product is CATSGNPGQGNYGYTF. The V gene is TRBV24-1, the J gene TRBJ1-2; 10 bases agree with TRBD1. The germline gives CDR1 KGHDR, CDR2 SFDVKD. The CDR3 extends over 16 amino acids. The J segment lost 2 bases and the V segment lost 5 bases, leaving 7 bases of the junction unmatched.

The chain carries TRBV3-1 (or the pseudogene TRBV3-2) and TRBJ1-1; tentatively, D is TRBD1 (6 bases). Germline V CDR1 and CDR2: LGHDT, YNNKEL (reference sequence). The CDR3 is 15 amino acids. The V gene lost 4 bases and the J gene lost 4 bases, with 16 bases spanning the gap. The CDR3 protein is CASSPYGQRPTEAFF. CDR3 nucleotide sequence: TGTGCCAGCAGCCCCTATGGACAGCGCCCCACTGAAGCTTTCTTT.

The V call is TRBV12-3 or TRBV12-4, the J call TRBJ2-5; no clear D gene. Deletions cut 6 bases from V and 11 bases from J, with 19 bases between. The CDR3 consists of 13 residues. CDR3 sequence: CASSPGTEYLQYF. The CDR3 nucleotides read TGTGCCAGCAGCCCTGGCACGGAGTATTTGCAGTACTTC.

The chain has TRBV24-1 and TRBJ2-2, with 9 positions matching TRBD1. Germline V gene data show CDR1 as KGHDR and CDR2 as SFDVKD. This CDR3 has 16 residues. V was pared by 3 bases and J by 4 bases, with 5 bases of the junction left unmatched. The CDR3 loop is CATSDPGQGPTGELFF. The CDR3 DNA is TGTGCCACCAGTGATCCGGGACAGGGACCCACCGGGGAGCTGTTTTTT.

This chain links TRBV3-1 (or the pseudogene TRBV3-2) with TRBJ1-5, with no clear D. Germline CDR1 LGHDT, CDR2 YNNKEL (reference sequence). The CDR3 consists of 13 residues. V was shortened by 4 bases and J by 0 bases, with 4 bases between the two germline ends. The CDR3 DNA reads TGTGCCAGCAGCCTTAGTAGCAATCAGCCCCAGCATTTT. Translation gives CASSLSSNQPQHF.

The chain recombines TRBV4-1 with TRBJ1-5; 8 bases fit TRBD1. From germline, CDR1 is MGHRA and CDR2 YSYEKL. V lost 4 bases, J lost 4 bases, and 6 bases stayed unmatched. CDR3 length: 15 amino acids. The CDR3 region has the DNA TGCGCCAGCAGCCCGGACAGGGAGGAAAATCAGCCCCAGCATTTT. It yields the protein CASSPDREENQPQHF.

This chain links TRBV11-2 with TRBJ2-1; 10 bases match TRBD2. The CDR3 has 14 residues. Per germline, CDR1 SGHAT and CDR2 FQNNGV. V shed 3 bases, J shed 7 bases, and the junction held 3 bases outside the gene matches. The CDR3: CASSLWTSGNEQFF. Written as DNA, the CDR3 is TGTGCCAGCAGCTTGTGGACTAGCGGTAATGAGCAGTTCTTC.

The J gene is TRBJ2-3, the V gene TRBV11-2; TRBD2 matches at 7 bases. The CDR3 is 14 amino acids. J was trimmed by 5 bases and V by 2 bases; bases with no gene match: 4. The germline gives CDR1 SGHAT, CDR2 FQNNGV. The CDR3 sequence: CASSLTGGVDTQYF. The CDR3 DNA reads as TGTGCCAGCAGCTTAACGGGGGGTGTAGATACGCAGTATTTT.